This T cell receptor beta chain comes out of a study of blood T cells in healthy people across ages (dated by TCRdb to between 2014 and 2017). With respect to the entire study: Template switching captured roughly one uniquely barcoded TCR beta cDNA molecule per two T cells in model experiments. To track age-related changes in TCR beta repertoire diversity, the study relied on deep sequencing normalized with unique cDNA molecular identifiers. Four age groups were formed from the donors: young (average 16 years), middle-aged (approximately 41), aged (62) and long-lived (82). Two additional independent replicas of 1 million unique cDNA reads from the same blood draw were analyzed for two donors (one aged 18 to 30 and one aged 80 or older).

The donors were a few dozen Caucasian individuals from Russia, aged roughly 6 to 100 years, who were systemically healthy. Each donor gave ten milliliters of peripheral blood, collected into EDTA-treated Vacutainer tubes. Ficoll-Paque density-gradient centrifugation was used to isolate PBMCs, with at least 6.5 million per sample. Trizol reagent was used to extract total RNA from the PBMCs, yielding at least 6 micrograms per sample. The percentages of naive CD45RAhigh/CD27high T cells were determined by flow cytometry on a PBMC aliquot from every donor. Per the germline V gene, KGHDR is the CDR1 and SFDVKD is the CDR2. Clipping removes 1 base from V and 4 bases from J, with 9 as the unmatched junction base count. From the cysteine up to the phenylalanine, the CDR3 has a length of 17 residues. Left in the record is the CDR3 DNA by itself, 51 bases read in frame from the first base. The method behind the library was 5' RACE. The sequencer was an Illumina HiSeq 2500. A second PCR of roughly 7 to 11 cycles was performed with a sample-barcoded 5' primer and a J-beta primer mix. A template-switch 5' adaptor carrying 12 random nucleotides introduced a unique molecular identifier onto each TCR beta cDNA molecule. Each sample yielded at least 2.5 million CDR3-containing paired-end reads. The Mint cDNA synthesis kit, primed by a TRBC-specific oligonucleotide, was used to synthesize first-strand cDNA from all RNA. Following uracil-DNA glycosylase treatment, a first 18-cycle PCR with universal primers M1SS and BC2_uni_R was performed on all cDNA. The study's own analysis went as follows. Normalization of each sample was performed by random selection of 1 million high-quality reads, each carrying a distinct molecular identifier. Reads sharing molecular identifiers were discarded rather than binned into consensus sequences. CDR3 identification, clonotype clustering and error correction used MiTCR with a Q25 quality threshold and the strictest error-elimination algorithm. A nonparametric unseen species model with Euler transformation was used to estimate lower-bound total TCR beta diversity. In TCRdb, the public reads were trimmed at Q25 with fastp and aligned with MiXCR, with productive beta chains retained. Here each entry gathers all rows of one CDR3 protein and keeps the most common genes and DNA. Here the V and J calls rest on TCRdb's processing, not on the authors' analysis. This sample holds some 1,000,000 distinct CDR3 sequences; about 23% were observed only once. Around 0.7% of the sample goes to the ten largest clones.

Remarks on this clonotype: It has no known antigen specificity. It has no much larger one-base neighbor in the sample; base qualities were not kept.

Results the study describes overall, beyond this receptor: Compared with the aged group, the long-lived group had more naive CD4+ T cells, fewer expanded clones and increased TCR diversity, a pattern suggesting age selection. Total diversity estimates from one million sequenced T cells were considered lower bounds and underestimates. A strong correlation was found between observed TCR beta diversity and the percentage of naive T cells measured by flow cytometry. Observed TCR beta diversity per million T cells fell roughly linearly with age, and a significant reduction was already apparent by age around 40. Conclusive comparison of naive and antigen-experienced compartments was prevented by the profiling of bulk unsorted PBMCs. Because the CMV infection status of the donors was unknown, age-related changes in expanded clonotypes may potentially have been confounded.

These records were also assigned to another study, of T cells of mothers and their children. As that second paper reports: Donors were nine systemically healthy Caucasian individuals: three mothers and their six children. cDNA synthesis consumed the entire amount of extracted RNA, loaded at around 1.5 ug RNA in each 15 ul reaction. In the second PCR, sample barcodes and 2-4 random nucleotides were introduced via the M1S primer. Over 8.5 million TCR beta CDR3 reads came from each mother, compared with approximately 2.8 million reads from each child. TCR recombination output is similarly shaped by thymic selection in related and unrelated pairs, with a minor effect exerted by inherited differences. Related mother-child pairs always showed normalized repertoire overlap that was slightly higher than in unrelated mother-child pairs, though the difference was never significant. No persistent microchimeric T cell clones were detected, at a sensitivity of 90 to 100 clones per million clonotypes. To look for features that set related mother-child pairs apart from unrelated individuals, the researchers ran deep NGS to compare the TCR beta repertoires of mothers and children. The mean age was roughly 40 +/- 4 years for the mothers and around 10 +/- 4 years for the children. After adapter ligation with NEBNext reagents, the libraries were sequenced on Illumina HiSeq 2000 with 100+100 nt paired-end reads. To prevent cross-contamination, the mother and child libraries were prepared one month apart and sequenced in separate runs. For each donor, somewhere between about 450,000 and 2,000,000 distinct TCR beta clonotypes were identified. Naive TCR beta clonotypes were estimated from low-frequency clonotypes matched to each donor's FACS-determined naive share, without sorting.

The chain is made from TRBV24-1 and TRBJ2-3, and TRBD2 aligns with 8 junction nucleotides. Material for sequencing was blood. This clonotype was obtained from a girl aged 2 to 10 in good health. The CDR3 loop reads CATSDFPEAGVPDTQYF. The sequenced DNA is TGTGCCACCAGTGATTTCCCTGAAGCGGGAGTACCAGATACGCAGTATTTT.